This TCR beta chain was found in a study of T cells after yellow fever vaccination (dated by TCRdb to between 2018 and 2021). In the study overall: The SMART-Seq v4 Ultra Low Input RNA kit was used to prepare libraries from fractions with low cell numbers. Two healthy male donors, one aged 18 to 30 and one aged 30 to 40 years, made up the cohort. To track T-cell clones before and after primary and booster YFV17D yellow fever vaccination, bulk TCR alpha and beta repertoires were sequenced longitudinally. Blood was drawn at multiple timepoints before and after primary and secondary immunization, with bulk PBMC replicates and cell subsets isolated.

V is pared back by 7 bases and J by 4 bases, with 13 bases lying between the germline termini. The CDR3 has 13 amino acids, counting the end cysteine and phenylalanine. Of all the DNA, just the CDR3 is kept, 39 bases in frame from base 1. Sequences LNHDA (CDR1) and SQIVND (CDR2) are obtained from the germline V gene (reference sequence). A note on this clonotype: No antigen is known for it. No clone much larger than this one lies a single base away; base qualities are absent.

TCR cDNA was synthesized by 5'RACE template switching, which introduced a universal primer site and unique molecular identifiers. Priming of cDNA synthesis was performed from both the TCR alpha and TCR beta constant segments. Library amplification used two PCR steps, and the second PCR step added sample barcodes and sequencing adapters. Sequencing of libraries was performed on Illumina HiSeq 2500 (2x100 bp) or NovaSeq (2x150 bp). In the authors' own workflow: Demultiplexing of reads and collapsing into UMI consensus sequences were performed with MIGEC, and V(D)J alignment was carried out with MiXCR. Vaccine-responding clonotypes were defined with edgeR using replicate PBMC samples, requiring FDR below 0.01 and a log2 fold change above 5 up to day 15. Bulk clonotypes were assigned CD4 or CD8 identity according to which sequenced CD4 or CD8 repertoire held them at higher abundance. Through fastp at Q25 and MiXCR, TCRdb rebuilt clones from the public reads, retaining in-frame beta chains. Rows merge per CDR3 protein into single entries with the most common DNA and genes. It is TCRdb's table, rather than the study itself, that gives the V and J calls and clone size. In all, the sample holds 50,000 to 75,000 distinct CDR3 sequences, and around 6.9% of those were seen once. The ten largest clonotypes hold 30% to 40% of the sample.

Results and caveats for the whole study, not just this receptor: The study included only two donors, which limits how far the findings can be generalized. A small share of clonotypes was detected in both CD4 and CD8 compartments, with the overlap likely arising from convergent recombination. Computational filtering was needed because FACS-sorted repertoires could contain abundant contaminating clonotypes from the bulk population. After the booster, most of the clones that had expanded following primary vaccination were detected again (almost 98% of CD4 and around 88% of CD8), which suggests that memory was broadly maintained. Compared with the primary T-cell response, the secondary T-cell response was weaker but faster, peaking on day 5 rather than day 15.

Sample treatment or condition, as interpreted from the label and publication: live attenuated yellow fever vaccine strain. A standard Ficoll-Paque protocol was used to isolate PBMCs from peripheral blood. CD4 and CD8 T-cell fractions were isolated with Dynabeads CD4 and CD8 positive selection kits. TriZol was used to extract RNA from bulk PBMCs, from CD4 and CD8 fractions, and from dextramer-positive and dextramer-negative fractions. The input for sequencing was CD8+ T cells sorted from PBMCs, taken on the day of the first yellow fever vaccination. The chain is assembled from TRBV19 and TRBJ1-2; the D region possibly corresponds to TRBD1 (6 bases align). The sequence came from a man younger than 35 who received the YFV17D yellow fever vaccine. The encoded CDR3 is CASTPGAGYGYTF. The DNA sequence follows: TGTGCCAGTACCCCGGGGGCCGGCTATGGCTACACCTTC.